A selection of T cell receptor beta chains follows, all from one sample in a study of cytomegalovirus exposure and HLA in healthy donors. Repertoires were generated with immunoSEQ multiplex PCR, while TCRdb's copy carries only in-frame clones and drops some. The table shows more than 140,000 clones, with 82% occurring only once. Sample: PBMCs. These receptors were collected from a man aged 30 to 39 in good health and CMV-seropositive. CDR3s include the opening cysteine and the closing phenylalanine or tryptophan. A D gene is named only where the DNA matches it firmly. Only part of the rows carry a size: once, few, many, or a class if the clone is expanded.

TRBJ2-2	-	TRBD1	TRBV11-3	TGTGCCAGCAGCTTACCGGGACAGACGAACACCGGGGAGCTGTTTTTT	CASSLPGQTNTGELFF
TRBJ1-2	-	-	TRBV5-5	TGTGCCAGCAGCTTGGCCAGGGGTTTAGGTGGCTACACCTTC	CASSLARGLGGYTF
TRBJ2-3	once	TRBD2	TRBV12-5	TGTGCTAGTGGCCCGGGACTAGCGGGAGCCGCCACAGATACGCAGTATTTT	CASGPGLAGAATDTQYF
TRBJ1-5	-	-	TRBV19	TGTGCCAGTAGTACAGGGGGCAATCAGCCCCAGCATTTT	CASSTGGNQPQHF
TRBJ2-3	once	TRBD2	TRBV2	TGTGCCAGCAGTGCACTAGCGGGAGGCGGAGATACGCAGTATTTT	CASSALAGGGDTQYF
TRBJ1-5	-	-	TRBV28	TGTGCCAGCAGTTTCGCAGGCGGCAATCAGCCCCAGCATTTT	CASSFAGGNQPQHF
TRBJ1-1	-	-	TRBV28	TGTGCCAGCTCAGGACAGTATCTGAACACTGAAGCTTTCTTT	CASSGQYLNTEAFF
TRBJ2-7	-	TRBD2	TRBV6-5	TGTGCCAGCAGAATAGCGGGACCCTACGAGCAGTACTTC	CASRIAGPYEQYF
TRBJ2-7	-	TRBD2	TRBV28	TGTGCCAGCAGTTTTGGGGGGACTACCTACGAGCAGTACTTC	CASSFGGTTYEQYF
TRBJ1-2	-	-	TRBV5-6	TGTGCCAGCAGTTCGCCTCCAGACTGGGGCTACACCTTC	CASSSPPDWGYTF
TRBJ2-1	once	TRBD2	TRBV2	TGTGCCAGCAGTGTGCGGGGGGGCAGCTACAATGAGCAGTTCTTC	CASSVRGGSYNEQFF
TRBJ1-1	-	-	TRBV28	TGTGCCAGCAGTGGGTTTGGGGGCCGAGGGACTGAAGCTTTCTTT	CASSGFGGRGTEAFF
TRBJ2-1	-	TRBD1	TRBV5-1	TGCGCCAGCAGCTACGGACAGGGACTCTACAATGAGCAGTTCTTC	CASSYGQGLYNEQFF
TRBJ2-7	-	-	TRBV4-1	TGCGCCAGCAGTCCCCTCGCGTCAGGGGCCTACGAGCAGTACTTC	CASSPLASGAYEQYF
TRBJ2-7	-	-	TRBV2	TGTGCCAGCAGTCTTTGGAGAGACGAGCAGTACTTT	CASSLWRDEQYF
TRBJ2-7	-	-	TRBV4-3	TGCGCCAGCAGCCACGGACAGTCCTACGAGCAGTACTTC	CASSHGQSYEQYF
TRBJ2-1	-	-	TRBV28	TGTGCCAGCAGTATGAGGGGGGGGAATGAGCAGTTCTTC	CASSMRGGNEQFF
TRBJ1-5	once	-	TRBV2	TGTGCCACCAGGGAGCTTGGCAATCAGCCCCAGCATTTT	CATRELGNQPQHF
TRBJ2-1	-	TRBD1	TRBV29-1	TGCAGCGTCGCCGGGACAGTAATCTACAATGAGCAGTTCTTC	CSVAGTVIYNEQFF
TRBJ2-6	-	-	TRBV27	TGTGCCAGCAGTTTATCCCACTCTGGGGCCAACGTCCTGACTTTC	CASSLSHSGANVLTF
TRBJ2-1	-	-	TRBV28	TGTGCCAGCAGTTTACGCCGAGGTCATGAGCAGTTCTTC	CASSLRRGHEQFF
TRBJ1-2	-	TRBD1	TRBV28	TGTGCCAGCAGTGCGGGACAGGGGGGAGGCTACACCTTC	CASSAGQGGGYTF